This TCR beta chain was captured by sequencing in a study of T-cell reconstitution after alpha-beta-depleted transplantation in children listed by TCRdb under 2016. Context from the whole study: Using TCR repertoire profiling, the study followed T-cell immune reconstitution in a quantitative way in children after TCRalphabeta/CD19-depleted allogeneic hematopoietic cell transplantation. General study outcomes and caveats: Over subsequent months, a decline in hyperexpanded clone frequencies was noted, and after one year, T-cell counts and TCRbeta diversity were mostly ascribed to newly produced T cells. In some patients, the high TCRbeta diversity seen at day 60 was put down to recipient T cells and intrathymic progenitors that had survived conditioning. The apparently early alphabetaT-cell count recovery about two months after transplant was reportedly dependent on only several hundred rapidly expanded clones derived from non-depleted graft cells.

What this sample's treatment or condition label stands for: allogeneic hematopoietic cell transplantation with graft depleted of TCRalphabeta T cells and CD19 B cells. Transplant recipients were children who received TCRalphabeta/CD19-depleted allogeneic hematopoietic cell grafts. This clonotype has at least ten counts. Its antigen specificity is not known. No clone much larger than this one lies a single base away; base qualities are absent. Library method: PCR. These reads were obtained on an Illumina HiSeq 2500. TCR libraries were prepared with molecular barcoding, using unique molecular identifiers to normalize TCRbeta repertoire quantification. The public sequencing data were trimmed at Q25 with fastp and processed into clonotypes with MiXCR by TCRdb, which kept only in-frame beta chains. Rows are unified per CDR3 protein, each entry keeping the most common DNA and genes. The sample has approximately 500,000 distinct CDR3 sequences on record, 10% of them singletons. The ten top clones hold around 2% of the sample.

Specimen: PBMCs, collected before TCRalphabeta/CD19-depleted stem cell transplant. This sequence was found in a child younger than 10 with inherited bone marrow failure, due to receive a stem cell transplant.

The DNA sequence is as follows: TGTGCCAGCAGCTTAGCGGGAGCTGATGAGCAGTTCTTC. Its product reads: CASSLAGADEQFF. The chain is made from TRBV27 and TRBJ2-1, and 9 bases in between align with TRBD2. From the germline V gene (reference sequence), CDR1 is MNHEY and CDR2 is SMNVEV. Relative to germline, V is missing 6 bases and J is missing 8 bases, with 5 bases of the junction outside any gene match. The CDR3 covers 13 residues, taking in both the cysteine and the phenylalanine. Only the CDR3 part of the read is kept: 39 bases, read in frame from the first base.